This TCR beta chain came from a study of blood T cell repertoires in COVID-19. In assigning cohorts, the study relied on participant-reported clinical history. Looked up from germline, CDR1 is SEHNR and CDR2 is FQNEAQ (reference sequence). The trim removed 4 bases at V and 1 base at J, leaving 12 bases unmatched. The CDR3 loop spans 17 amino acids. Sequenced by immunoSEQ multiplex PCR; TCRdb stores in-frame clones only, minus some. The sample consists of about 270,000 clones, about 89% of them appearing once. The sequencing sample was made of PBMCs or T cells enriched from blood (not recorded which). This rearrangement joins TRBV7-9 to TRBJ2-5, with TRBD2 matching over 7 bases. This TCR came from a woman aged 18-29 years who had recovered from COVID-19. For the CDR3, the DNA is TGTGCCAGCAGCTCCGAGCCTGGTTTAGCGGGCCAAGAGACCCAGTACTTC. Translated: CASSSEPGLAGQETQYF. Looking up the rest from reference TRBV7-9 and TRBJ2-5 gives the full variable domain: DTGVSQNPRHKITKRGQNVTFRCDPISEHNRLYWYRQTLGQGPEFLTYFQNEAQLEKSRLLSDRFSAERPKGSFSTLEIQRTEQGDSAMYLCASSSEPGLAGQETQYFGPGTRLLVL.